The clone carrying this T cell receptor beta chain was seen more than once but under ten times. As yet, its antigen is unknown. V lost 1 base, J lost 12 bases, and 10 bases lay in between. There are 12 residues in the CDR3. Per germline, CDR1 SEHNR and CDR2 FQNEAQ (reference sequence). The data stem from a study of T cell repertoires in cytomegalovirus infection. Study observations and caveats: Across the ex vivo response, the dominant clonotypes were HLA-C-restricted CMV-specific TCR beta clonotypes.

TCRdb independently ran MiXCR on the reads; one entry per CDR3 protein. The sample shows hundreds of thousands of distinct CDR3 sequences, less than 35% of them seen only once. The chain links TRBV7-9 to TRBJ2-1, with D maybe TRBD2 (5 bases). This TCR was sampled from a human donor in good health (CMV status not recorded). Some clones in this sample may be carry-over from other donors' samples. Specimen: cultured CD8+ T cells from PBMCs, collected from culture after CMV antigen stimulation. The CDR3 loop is CASSLDLAWQFF. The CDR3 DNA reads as TGTGCCAGCAGCTTAGATCTAGCTTGGCAGTTCTTC.